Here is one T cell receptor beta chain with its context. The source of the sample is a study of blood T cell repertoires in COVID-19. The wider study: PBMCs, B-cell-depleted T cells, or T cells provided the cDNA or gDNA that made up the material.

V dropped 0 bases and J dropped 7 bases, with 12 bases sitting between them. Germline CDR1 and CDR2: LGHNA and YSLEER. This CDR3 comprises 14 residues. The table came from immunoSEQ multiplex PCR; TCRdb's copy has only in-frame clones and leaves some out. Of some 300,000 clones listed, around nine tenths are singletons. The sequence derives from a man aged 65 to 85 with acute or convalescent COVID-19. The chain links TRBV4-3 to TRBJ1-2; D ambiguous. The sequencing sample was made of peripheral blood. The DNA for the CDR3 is TGCGCCAGCAGCCAAGATAGCCTGTACGGTGGCTACACCTTC. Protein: CASSQDSLYGGYTF.